At least ten counts were recorded for the clone carrying this T cell receptor beta chain. Its antigen is still unknown. TCRdb passed the RACE reads through MiXCR, listing each CDR3 protein once. Of about 57,000 distinct CDR3 sequences in the sample, 7.5% to 10% were seen once. This entry comes from a study of human T cells and chemical hapten exposure. Study conclusions and caveats: PT1 expanded TCR counts and patch test score were linked, and their correlation was positive.

This sample's time point: patch test 1, 2 weeks after DPC sensitization. Treatment: therapeutic diphenylcyclopropenone sensitization with weekly scalp DPC. The CDR3 spans 15 residues. Germline V gene lookup returns CDR1 SGDLS and CDR2 YYNGEE. V lost 0 bases and J lost 1, with 10 bases in between. V usage is TRBV9 and J usage is TRBJ1-1; D is perhaps TRBD1 (6 bases). The TCR originated in a woman in her thirties or forties with alopecia areata. Some clones in this sample may be carry-over from other donors' samples. The sample consisted of whole blood, taken in connection with sensitization to the hapten diphenylcyclopropenone (DPC). In DNA, the CDR3 is TGTGCCAGCAGCGTAGAGGACAGAAAGAACACTGAAGCTTTCTTT. Protein product: CASSVEDRKNTEAFF.